This T cell receptor beta chain was recovered during a study of T cell repertoires in ileal Crohn's disease. General study points: Postoperative endoscopy occurred within one year, median approximately 6.8 months. High-frequency clones were more common in sorted CD8 than CD4 cells.

Time point described: neoterminal ileum biopsy at postoperative endoscopy, about 6 months after surgery. The J segment lost 5 bases and the V segment lost 4 bases, leaving 10 bases of the junction unmatched. CDR1 and CDR2 (germline): SEHNR, FQNEAQ (reference sequence). The CDR3 loop spans 16 amino acids. A few counts support this clone. Its antigen is not known. Only in-frame clones appear in the TCRdb table, and some are missing; sequencing was by immunoSEQ multiplex PCR. The sample lists about 13,000 clones; 67% were seen once. The source of this sequence is an adult with Crohn's disease. This sequence joins TRBV7-9 and TRBJ2-5; 10 bases align to TRBD1. Material: ileal tissue. The CDR3 DNA follows: TGTGCCAGCAGCTCAGTGACAGGGGGCTTAGGGGAGACCCAGTACTTC. Protein: CASSSVTGGLGETQYF.